This T cell receptor beta chain comes out of a study of Graves' ophthalmopathy and Graves' hyperthyroidism. Study summary: Sampling took place at initial diagnosis, with peripheral blood obtained before any treatment.

V was shortened by 7 bases and J by 5 bases, with 15 bases between the two germline ends. This CDR3 is built from 13 residues. Having ophthalmopathy, the donors showed moderate-to-severe activity, CAS ≥3 and NOSPECS ≥4, with disease lasting under 3 months. Beta-chain TCR CDR3 regions were amplified from RNA transcripts. HTBI primers were employed in first-round RT-PCR, then a second-round multiplex PCR followed. MiXCR, applied by TCRdb to the multiplex PCR reads, yields one record per CDR3 protein. The profile shows around 400,000 distinct CDR3 sequences, around 19% of them singletons. The sequencing sample was made of peripheral blood. The TCR originated in a woman aged 18-35 years with Graves' ophthalmopathy. The V call is TRBV12-3 or TRBV12-4, the J call TRBJ2-7; perhaps TRBD1 as D (5 bases). The CDR3 DNA reads as TGTGCCAGCACGCCGCAGGGATTGGACGAGCAGTACTTC. Translation gives CASTPQGLDEQYF.